One and the same sample provided the 3 T cell receptor beta chains below, sequenced in a study of beta chain features in type 1 diabetes. Reverse transcribing all isolated RNA meant expressed TCRB transcripts were sequenced. Clones were sequenced by immunoSEQ multiplex PCR, and TCRdb holds only the in-frame ones, with some missing. The sample has fewer than 900,000 clones; about 17% are singletons. Sequences were obtained from naive CD4+ T cells from blood. The receptors stem from a woman between 18 and 30 years old in good health.

This clone was seen more than once but under ten times. This chain uses TRBV7-2 with TRBJ2-7; no reliable D call. This CDR3 has 13 residues. Deletions cut 4 bases from V and 1 base from J, with 8 bases between. Germline V gene lookup returns CDR1 SGHTA and CDR2 FQGNSA. This CDR3 reads CASSSGKSYEQYF. The CDR3, as DNA: TGTGCCAGCAGCTCCGGTAAATCCTACGAGCAGTACTTC.

This chain joins TRBV18 and TRBJ2-7; D is possibly TRBD2 (6 bases). V lost 3 bases, J lost 3 bases, and 9 bases lay in between. Germline CDR1 KGHSH, CDR2 LQKENI. This CDR3 spans 13 amino acids. The CDR3 nucleotides read TGTGCCAGCTCACCTAGCGGCTACTACGAGCAGTACTTC. It codes for CASSPSGYYEQYF.

This clone was seen a few times. This chain links TRBV10-3 with TRBJ2-2; 9 bases map to TRBD1. The V gene end was trimmed by 11 bases and the J gene end by 1 base; junction bases not matched to a gene: 2. Germline V gives CDR1 ENHRY, CDR2 SYGVKD. The CDR3 runs to 13 residues. CDR3: CARQGENTGELFF. CDR3 sequence (DNA): TGTGCCCGACAGGGGGAGAACACCGGGGAGCTGTTTTTT.